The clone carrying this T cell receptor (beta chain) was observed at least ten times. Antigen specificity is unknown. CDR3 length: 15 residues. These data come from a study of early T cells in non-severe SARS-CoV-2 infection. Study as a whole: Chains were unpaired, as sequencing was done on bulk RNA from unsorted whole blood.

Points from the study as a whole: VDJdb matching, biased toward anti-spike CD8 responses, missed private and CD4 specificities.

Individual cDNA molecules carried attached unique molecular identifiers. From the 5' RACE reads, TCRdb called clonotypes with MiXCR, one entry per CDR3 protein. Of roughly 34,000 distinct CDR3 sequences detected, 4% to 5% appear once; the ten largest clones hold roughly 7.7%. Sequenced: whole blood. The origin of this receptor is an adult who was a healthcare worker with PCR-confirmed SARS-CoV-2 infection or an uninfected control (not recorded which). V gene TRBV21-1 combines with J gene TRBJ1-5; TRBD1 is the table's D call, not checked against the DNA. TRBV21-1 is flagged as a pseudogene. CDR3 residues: CASSKWTGSNQPQHF. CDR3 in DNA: TGTGCCAGCAGCAAGTGGACGGGAAGCAATCAGCCCCAGCATTTT.